The entry below describes one TCR beta chain. Its specificity is unknown. The sample belongs to a study of cytomegalovirus exposure and HLA in healthy donors. General study findings and limits: When analyzed later, a missense DCLRE1C variant was found to be linked to TCR beta V- and J-gene trimming. Among the CMV-associated chains, three were confirmed in vitro as specific for CMV antigens. A prior analysis recorded that most TCR beta V segments were productive about 87% or about 30% of the time.

The CDR3 runs to 15 residues. Unmatched junction bases numbered 11, after V lost 8 bases and J lost 4 bases. The germline CDR1 and CDR2 sequences are MDHEN and SYDVKM. The PCR contained 60 Vbeta and 13 Jbeta primers. Profiling relied on immunoSEQ multiplex PCR, and the TCRdb table lists in-frame clones only, not all of them. The sample yields 150,000 or so clones, almost 80% seen once. The clonotype originates from a woman aged 50 to 60 in good health and CMV-seropositive. The rearrangement joins TRBV28 to TRBJ1-2, with 9 bases aligning to TRBD1. The specimen sequenced was PBMCs. The DNA of the CDR3 is TGTGCCAGCTTAGAACAGGGGGCTTCAACCTATGGCTACACCTTC. Protein sequence: CASLEQGASTYGYTF.